Listed here are 25 T cell receptor beta chains from one sample, sequenced in a study of T cell changes during pregnancy in multiple sclerosis. The protocol was immunoSEQ multiplex PCR, while the TCRdb copy is restricted to in-frame clones and leaves out a portion. The sample includes 91,000 or so clones, roughly 92% seen only once; the top ten take 0.99%. This specimen consisted of peripheral blood, obtained after pregnancy. The receptors were sampled from a female donor with multiple sclerosis, enrolled in a pregnancy study.

This clone came up once. CDR3 sequence reads: CASMSAAYYEQYF. As DNA, the CDR3 is TGTGCCAGCATGTCCGCCGCCTACTACGAGCAGTACTTC. The J gene is TRBJ2-7, the V gene TRBV27; the D is unclear. Germline V gene sequence: CDR1 MNHEY, CDR2 SMNVEV (reference sequence). V was cut by 7 bases and J by 3 bases, with 13 bases left in between. This CDR3 contains 13 residues.

The chain has TRBV5-1 and TRBJ2-4, with D tentatively TRBD2 (5 bases). The V gene lost 4 bases and the J gene lost 12 bases, with 17 bases spanning the gap. The CDR3 spans 13 residues. The germline CDR1 and CDR2 sequences are SGHRS and YFSETQ. DNA of the CDR3: TGCGCCAGCAGCCCGCCGGAGGCAGGACGTCAGTACTTC. It encodes CASSPPEAGRQYF.

This rearrangement joins TRBV27 to TRBJ2-7, with D possibly TRBD1 on 6 matching bases. The CDR3 has 16 amino acids. Deletions cut 0 bases from V and 2 bases from J, with 14 bases between. Germline values: CDR1 MNHEY, CDR2 SMNVEV (reference sequence). CDR3 nucleotide sequence: TGTGCCAGCAGTTTATCGAAGGGGAACAGGGCCTACGAGCAGTACTTC. This translates into CASSLSKGNRAYEQYF.

This clone was counted a single time. V is TRBV6-5 and J is TRBJ1-2; no clear D gene. This CDR3 is built from 16 residues. Germline values: CDR1 MNHEY, CDR2 SVGAGI. V was pared by 0 bases and J by 0 bases, with 11 bases between. CDR3 loop: CASSYSAGPSNYGYTF. The CDR3 bases are TGTGCCAGCAGTTACTCTGCAGGCCCTTCTAACTATGGCTACACCTTC.

The chain recombines TRBV10-3 with TRBJ2-1, with a weak D call TRBD1 (5 bases). Trimming took off 10 bases at V and 5 bases at J, with 15 bases between the two ends. The germline V gene encodes CDR1 ENHRY and CDR2 SYGVKD. The CDR3 sequence is 13 residues long. In DNA, the CDR3 is TGTGCCAGTCGTAGGGGTTTCGACAATGAGCAGTTCTTC. It translates to CASRRGFDNEQFF.

The J gene is TRBJ2-7, the V gene TRBV6-1, with D unclear. Trimming shortened V by 8 bases and J by 4 bases, and 9 bases separated the two germline ends. The CDR3 consists of 11 residues. CDR1 is MNHNS and CDR2 is SASEGT in the germline V gene. CDR3 nucleotide sequence: TGTGCCAGCCGAGCCTCTTACGAGCAGTACTTC. Amino acid sequence: CASRASYEQYF.

The chain recombines TRBV28 with TRBJ1-5, with TRBD1 matching over 7 bases. V shed 2 bases, J shed 8 bases, and the junction held 9 bases outside the gene matches. This CDR3 contains 15 residues. CDR1 MDHEN and CDR2 SYDVKM come from the germline V gene. DNA of the CDR3: TGTGCCAGCAGTTTAGGTTTCCCGGGGACAGAGCCCCAGCATTTT. Amino acids: CASSLGFPGTEPQHF. Variable domain in full (rest from reference TRBV28 and TRBJ1-5): DVKVTQSSRYLVKRTGEKVFLECVQDMDHENMFWYRQDPGLGLRLIYFSYDVKMKEKGDIPEGYSVSREKKERFSLILESASTNQTSMYLCASSLGFPGTEPQHFGDGTRLSIL.

The chain combines TRBV7-9 with TRBJ2-7; perhaps TRBD2 as D (6 bases). There are 13 residues in the CDR3. Germline V gene data show CDR1 as SEHNR and CDR2 as FQNEAQ (reference sequence). V lost 3 bases to trimming and J lost 4 bases, with 10 bases between them. CDR3 nucleotide sequence: TGTGCCAGCAGCTTGCCGGGGGATTACGAGCAGTACTTC. Translation gives CASSLPGDYEQYF.

The chain employs TRBV2 and TRBJ2-2; 7 bases align to TRBD1. Germline V gives CDR1 SNHLY, CDR2 FYNNEI. CDR3 length equals 16 residues. Germline trimming cut 6 bases from V and 5 bases from J; bases unmatched to any gene: 12. The CDR3 DNA sequence: TGTGCCAGCAGCTACAGGGGTGTTGTCAGGACCGGGGAGCTGTTTTTT. The encoded protein is CASSYRGVVRTGELFF. Full variable domain (remainder filled in from reference TRBV2 and TRBJ2-2): EPEVTQTPSHQVTQMGQEVILRCVPISNHLYFYWYRQILGQKVEFLVSFYNNEISEKSEIFDDQFSVERPDGSNFTLKIRSTKLEDSAMYFCASSYRGVVRTGELFFGEGSRLTVL.

The V call is TRBV19, the J call TRBJ2-3, with 8 bases fitting TRBD1. This CDR3 spans 15 amino acids. Trimming at V came to 9 bases and at J to 1 base, leaving 9 bases not matched to a gene. Germline V gene sequence: CDR1 LNHDA, CDR2 SQIVND (reference sequence). The CDR3 is CASQKMGQGTDTQYF. CDR3 sequence (DNA): TGTGCCAGCCAGAAAATGGGACAGGGCACAGATACGCAGTATTTT.

CDR3 DNA sequence: TGTGCCAGCAGTGAGGGGAGCAACAGGGTTACGGGCTACACCTTC. This translates into CASSEGSNRVTGYTF. The chain uses TRBV2 and TRBJ1-2, with TRBD1 as a possible D gene (6 bases). Trimming cost V 3 bases and J 8 bases, with 19 bases left between them. The germline gives CDR1 SNHLY, CDR2 FYNNEI. This CDR3 has 15 residues.

V usage is TRBV7-3 and J usage is TRBJ2-7, with 7 positions matching TRBD1. V shed 5 bases and J 3 bases; nucleotides not matched to a gene: 7. There are 14 residues in the CDR3. Per the germline V gene, CDR1 is SGHTA and CDR2 is FQGTGA. The CDR3 loop reads CASSSVAGGYEQYF. The DNA of the CDR3 is TGTGCCAGCAGCAGCGTGGCAGGGGGCTACGAGCAGTACTTC.

V usage is TRBV11-2 and J usage is TRBJ1-1, with 7 positions matching TRBD1. J lost 4 bases, V lost 1 base, and 9 bases had no gene match. The CDR3 sequence is 16 residues long. The germline V gene encodes CDR1 SGHAT and CDR2 FQNNGV. CDR3 nucleotide sequence: TGTGCCAGCAGCTTAGGTCGCAGAGGGGGCGCCACTGAAGCTTTCTTT. It is translated as CASSLGRRGGATEAFF.

This chain joins TRBV18 and TRBJ1-4, with unresolved D. The V gene lost 4 bases and the J gene lost 5 bases, with 11 bases spanning the gap. The CDR3 covers 14 residues. CDR1 is KGHSH, CDR2 LQKENI, per germline. CDR3 region: CASSLAGRNEKLFF. The CDR3 DNA follows: TGTGCCAGCTCACTAGCGGGGAGGAATGAAAAACTGTTTTTT.

This chain's CDR3 is CASSLFGEGQPQHF. The CDR3 DNA follows: TGTGCCAGCAGCTTATTCGGGGAGGGGCAGCCCCAGCATTTT. The rearrangement joins TRBV7-8 to TRBJ1-5; D might be TRBD1 (5 bases). Germline CDR1 SGHVS, CDR2 FQNEAQ. The CDR3 extends over 14 amino acids. V lost 2 bases to trimming and J lost 7 bases, with 12 bases between them.

J is TRBJ2-7 and V is TRBV27; the match to TRBD2 covers 12 bases. Germline trimming cut 5 bases from V and 6 bases from J; bases unmatched to any gene: 5. This CDR3 has 14 residues. Germline V gene sequence: CDR1 MNHEY, CDR2 SMNVEV (reference sequence). The DNA of the CDR3 is TGTGCCAGCAGTCTCAGGACTAGCGGGGCCGAGCAGTACTTC. It yields the protein CASSLRTSGAEQYF.

The gene calls are TRBV29-1 and TRBJ2-5; D is ambiguous. Trimming removed 6 bases from V and 1 base from J, with 15 bases in between. Germline-derived CDR1 and CDR2 are SQVTM and ANQGSEA. The length of the CDR3 is 14 residues. In nucleotides, the CDR3 is TGCAGCGTCCACAACGAGCAGGCCCAAGAGACCCAGTACTTC. Protein: CSVHNEQAQETQYF.

The chain carries TRBV19 and TRBJ1-1; D possibly corresponds to TRBD1 (6 bases). The CDR3 has 13 amino acids. The germline V gene has CDR1 LNHDA and CDR2 SQIVND (reference sequence). The V and J ends lost 3 bases and 7 bases respectively, with 12 bases between them. CDR3 region: CASSIGGRDEAFF. Written as DNA, the CDR3 is TGTGCCAGTAGTATTGGGGGCCGAGATGAAGCTTTCTTT.

The chain recombines TRBV28 with TRBJ1-1, with D unresolved. Germline V gene sequence: CDR1 MDHEN, CDR2 SYDVKM. Deletions cut 3 bases from V and 1 base from J, with 15 bases between. CDR3 length: 16 amino acids. CDR3: CASSLQQLPPNTEAFF. For the CDR3, the DNA is TGTGCCAGCAGTTTGCAACAGTTGCCTCCGAACACTGAAGCTTTCTTT.

CDR3 nucleotides: TGCGCCAGCAGCCAAGAGTTCCGCGGGAGGTACAATGAGCAGTTCTTC. Translating gives CASSQEFRGRYNEQFF. The rearrangement links TRBV4-3 to TRBJ2-1, with TRBD2 identical over 8 bases. V shed 0 bases, J shed 4 bases, and the junction held 5 bases outside the gene matches. CDR1 is LGHNA, CDR2 YSLEER, per germline. This CDR3 region has 16 residues.

This chain connects TRBV6-5 to TRBJ1-3, with D uncertain. Trimming shortened V by 0 bases and J by 7 bases, and 10 bases separated the two germline ends. The germline CDR1 and CDR2 sequences are MNHEY and SVGAGI. The CDR3 sequence is 14 residues long. CDR3 protein: CASSYSRPGNTIYF. CDR3 DNA sequence: TGTGCCAGCAGTTACTCGAGGCCGGGGAACACCATATATTTT.

The V gene is TRBV11-2, the J gene TRBJ2-5, with 8 bases that match TRBD1. With V trimmed by 5 bases and J by 6 bases, 5 bases remained unmatched. Germline CDR1 reads SGHAT; CDR2 reads FQNNGV. The CDR3 totals 13 residues. The DNA of the CDR3 is TGTGCCAGCAGCGGCACAGGGGGGAAGACCCAGTACTTC. Its protein product is CASSGTGGKTQYF.

The chain is built from TRBV19 and TRBJ2-6, with D possibly matching TRBD2 (5 bases). This CDR3 is built from 17 residues. Germline V gene data show CDR1 as LNHDA and CDR2 as SQIVND (reference sequence). V was pared by 5 bases and J by 0 bases, with 14 bases between. CDR3 DNA: TGTGCCAGTAGTTCCTCGGGGTTCAACTCTGGGGCCAACGTCCTGACTTTC. It encodes CASSSSGFNSGANVLTF.

J is TRBJ2-2 and V is TRBV11-2; 8 nucleotides match TRBD1. The V gene's germline CDR1 is SGHAT and CDR2 FQNNGV. V trimming: 0 bases; J trimming: 14 bases; junction bases outside the gene matches: 5. CDR3 length: 13 amino acids. This CDR3 is CASSLDGTGLLFF. The CDR3 DNA follows: TGTGCCAGCAGCTTAGATGGGACAGGCCTTCTGTTTTTT.

V usage is TRBV10-3 and J usage is TRBJ1-3; a weak D match, TRBD1 (5 bases). This CDR3 region has 15 residues. Germline lookup yields CDR1 ENHRY and CDR2 SYGVKD. Trimming took off 5 bases at V and 0 bases at J, with 11 bases between the two ends. DNA for the CDR3: TGTGCCATCAGTTCTCAGGGATCCTCTGGAAACACCATATATTTT. Translated, it gives CAISSQGSSGNTIYF.